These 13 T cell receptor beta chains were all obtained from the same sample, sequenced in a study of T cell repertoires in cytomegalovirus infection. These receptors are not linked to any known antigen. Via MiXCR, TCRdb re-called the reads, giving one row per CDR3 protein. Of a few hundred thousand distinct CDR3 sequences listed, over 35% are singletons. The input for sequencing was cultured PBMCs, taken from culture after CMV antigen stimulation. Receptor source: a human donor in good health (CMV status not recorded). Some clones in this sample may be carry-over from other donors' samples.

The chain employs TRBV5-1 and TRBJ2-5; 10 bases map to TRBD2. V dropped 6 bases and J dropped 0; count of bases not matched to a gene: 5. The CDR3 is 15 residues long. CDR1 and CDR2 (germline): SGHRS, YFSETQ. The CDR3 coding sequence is TGCGCCAGCACGCTAGCGGGAGTAAACCAAGAGACCCAGTACTTC. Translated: CASTLAGVNQETQYF.

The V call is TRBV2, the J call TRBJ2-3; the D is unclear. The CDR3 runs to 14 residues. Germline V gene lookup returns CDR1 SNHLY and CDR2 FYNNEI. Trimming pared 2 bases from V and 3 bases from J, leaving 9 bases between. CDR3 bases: TGTGCCAGCAGTGAAACCGGCCCTACAGATACGCAGTATTTT. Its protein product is CASSETGPTDTQYF. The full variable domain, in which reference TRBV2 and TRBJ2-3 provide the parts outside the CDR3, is EPEVTQTPSHQVTQMGQEVILRCVPISNHLYFYWYRQILGQKVEFLVSFYNNEISEKSEIFDDQFSVERPDGSNFTLKIRSTKLEDSAMYFCASSETGPTDTQYFGPGTRLTVL.

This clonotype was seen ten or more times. This chain's CDR3 is CASSAGTGDTGELFF. In DNA form, the CDR3 reads TGTGCCAGCAGTGCCGGGACAGGGGACACCGGGGAGCTGTTTTTT. The genes are TRBV25-1 and TRBJ2-2, with TRBD1 matching over 10 bases. J gave up 3 bases and V 4 bases, and 2 bases lay outside the gene matches. The CDR3 extends over 15 amino acids. Germline lookup yields CDR1 MGHDK and CDR2 SYGVNS.

The CDR3 is CASSSLAVGKIDTQYF. CDR3 coding DNA: TGTGCCAGCAGTTCTCTAGCGGTGGGCAAGATAGATACGCAGTATTTT. The chain carries TRBV6-6 and TRBJ2-3; 7 bases match TRBD2. The V segment lost 4 bases and the J segment 5 bases; nucleotides outside the gene matches: 12. This CDR3 is built from 16 residues. Germline CDR1 MNHNY, CDR2 SVGAGI (reference sequence).

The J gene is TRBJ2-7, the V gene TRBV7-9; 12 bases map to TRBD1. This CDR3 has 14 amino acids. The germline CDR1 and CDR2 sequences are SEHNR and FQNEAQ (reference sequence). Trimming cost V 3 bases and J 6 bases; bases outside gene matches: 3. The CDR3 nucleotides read TGTGCCAGCAGCTTTCGGGACAGGGGGCGCGAGCAGTACTTC. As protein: CASSFRDRGREQYF.

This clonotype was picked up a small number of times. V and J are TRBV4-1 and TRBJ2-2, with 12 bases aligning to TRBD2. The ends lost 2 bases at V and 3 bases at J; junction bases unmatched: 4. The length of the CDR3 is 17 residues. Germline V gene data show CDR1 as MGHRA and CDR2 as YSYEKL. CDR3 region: CASSQPTSGRYTGELFF. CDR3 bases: TGCGCCAGCAGCCAACCCACTAGCGGGAGGTACACCGGGGAGCTGTTTTTT.

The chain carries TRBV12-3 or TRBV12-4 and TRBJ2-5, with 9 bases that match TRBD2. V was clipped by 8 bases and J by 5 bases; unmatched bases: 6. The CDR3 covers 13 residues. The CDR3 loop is CASAGTSYETQYF. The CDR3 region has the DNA TGTGCCAGCGCCGGGACTAGCTATGAGACCCAGTACTTC.

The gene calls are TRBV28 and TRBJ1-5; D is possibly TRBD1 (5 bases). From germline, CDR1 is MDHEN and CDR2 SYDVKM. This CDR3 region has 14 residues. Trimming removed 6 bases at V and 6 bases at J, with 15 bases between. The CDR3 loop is CASRPQGFRQPQHF. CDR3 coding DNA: TGTGCCAGCAGACCCCAGGGTTTTCGTCAGCCCCAGCATTTT.

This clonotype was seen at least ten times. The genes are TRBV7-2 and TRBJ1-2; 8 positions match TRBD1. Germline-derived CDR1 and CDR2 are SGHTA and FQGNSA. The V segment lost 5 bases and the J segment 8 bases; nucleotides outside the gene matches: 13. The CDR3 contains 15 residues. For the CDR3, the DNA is TGTGCCAGCAGCCTAGACGGATGGGGACAGGCAGGCTACACCTTC. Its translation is CASSLDGWGQAGYTF.

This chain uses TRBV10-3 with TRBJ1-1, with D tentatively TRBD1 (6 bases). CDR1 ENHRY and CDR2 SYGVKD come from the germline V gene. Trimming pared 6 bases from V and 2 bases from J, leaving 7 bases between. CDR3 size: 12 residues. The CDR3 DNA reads TGTGCCATCAGGACAGGCAACACTGAAGCTTTCTTT. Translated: CAIRTGNTEAFF.

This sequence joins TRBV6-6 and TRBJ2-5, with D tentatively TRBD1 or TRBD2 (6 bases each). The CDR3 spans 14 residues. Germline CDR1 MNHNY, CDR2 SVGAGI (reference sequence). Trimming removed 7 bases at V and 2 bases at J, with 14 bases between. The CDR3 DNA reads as TGTGCCAGCAAACCCGGGGGCAGACAAGAGACCCAGTACTTC. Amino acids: CASKPGGRQETQYF.

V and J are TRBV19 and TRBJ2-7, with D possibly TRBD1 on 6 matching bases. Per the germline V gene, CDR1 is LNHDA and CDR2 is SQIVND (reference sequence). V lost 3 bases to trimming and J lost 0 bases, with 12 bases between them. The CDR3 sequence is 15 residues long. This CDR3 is CASSITGTPSYEQYF. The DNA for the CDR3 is TGTGCCAGTAGTATTACCGGGACACCCTCCTACGAGCAGTACTTC.

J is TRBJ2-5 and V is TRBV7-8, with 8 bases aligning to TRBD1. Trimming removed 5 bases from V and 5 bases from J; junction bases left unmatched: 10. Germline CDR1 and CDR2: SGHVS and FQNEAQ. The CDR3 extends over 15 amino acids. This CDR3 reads CASSGPGTGGETQYF. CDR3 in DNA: TGTGCCAGCAGCGGGCCGGGGACAGGTGGGGAGACCCAGTACTTC.